This entry concerns a single T cell receptor beta chain. Its antigen is undetermined. The CDR3 sequence is 18 residues long. Germline V gene data show CDR1 as KGHSH and CDR2 as LQKENI. This entry is derived from a study of T cells expressing NK-cell markers. For the study at large: One of the eight sequenced donors was seronegative, whereas the other seven were HCMV-seropositive.

Study-wide results and caveats: The CD3+CD56-NKG2C+ fraction was also led by these clonotypes in a few donors.

Using the 5' RACE reads, TCRdb records one entry per CDR3 protein without DNA. This sample's table has 400,000 to 500,000 distinct CDR3 sequences. The receptor's source is a woman between 18 and 75 years old in good health. The material sequenced was blood T cells: a sorted CD56 or NKG2C T cell subset, CD4+ or CD8+ T cells, or bulk PBMC T cells (not recorded which). The V and J genes are TRBV18 and TRBJ2-7; TCRdb's D call of TRBD2 is untestable without DNA. The CDR3 here is CASSIGAVGSGGFYEQYF.